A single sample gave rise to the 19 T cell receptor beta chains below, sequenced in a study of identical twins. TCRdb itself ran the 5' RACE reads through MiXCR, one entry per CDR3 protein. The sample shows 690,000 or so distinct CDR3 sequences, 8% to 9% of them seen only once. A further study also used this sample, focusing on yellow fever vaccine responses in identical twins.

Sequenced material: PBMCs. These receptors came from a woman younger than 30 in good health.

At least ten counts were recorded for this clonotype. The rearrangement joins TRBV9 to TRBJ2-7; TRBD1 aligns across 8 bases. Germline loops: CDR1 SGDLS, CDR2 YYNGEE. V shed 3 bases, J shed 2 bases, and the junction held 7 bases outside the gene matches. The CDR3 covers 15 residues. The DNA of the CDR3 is TGTGCCAGCAGCGCTTCCTCAGGGGGCGCCTACGAGCAGTACTTC. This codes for CASSASSGGAYEQYF.

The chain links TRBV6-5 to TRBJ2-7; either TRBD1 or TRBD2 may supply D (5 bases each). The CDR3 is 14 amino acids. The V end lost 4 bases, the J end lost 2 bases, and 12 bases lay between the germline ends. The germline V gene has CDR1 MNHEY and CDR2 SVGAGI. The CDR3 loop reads CASSLSGLTYEQYF. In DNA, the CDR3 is TGTGCCAGCAGTTTGTCGGGGCTCACCTACGAGCAGTACTTC.

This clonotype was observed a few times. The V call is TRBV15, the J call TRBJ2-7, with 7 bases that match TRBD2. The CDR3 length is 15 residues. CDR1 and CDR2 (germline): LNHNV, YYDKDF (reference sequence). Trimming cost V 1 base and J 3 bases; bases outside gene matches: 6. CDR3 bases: TGTGCCACCAGCAGAGCGGCGGGAGTTAGCTACGAGCAGTACTTC. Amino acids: CATSRAAGVSYEQYF.

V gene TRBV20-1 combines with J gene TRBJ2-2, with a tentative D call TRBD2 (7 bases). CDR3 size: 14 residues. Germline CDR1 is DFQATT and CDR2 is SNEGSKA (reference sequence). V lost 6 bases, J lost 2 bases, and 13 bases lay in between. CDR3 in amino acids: CSAKPGGNTGELFF. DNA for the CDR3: TGCAGTGCCAAACCGGGGGGCAACACCGGGGAGCTGTTTTTT.

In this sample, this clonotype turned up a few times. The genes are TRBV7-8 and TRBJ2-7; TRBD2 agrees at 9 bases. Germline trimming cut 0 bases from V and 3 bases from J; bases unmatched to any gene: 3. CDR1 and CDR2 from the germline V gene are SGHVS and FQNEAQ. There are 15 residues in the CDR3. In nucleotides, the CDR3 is TGTGCCAGCAGCTTAGCCGGCGGGGGGGGCTACGAGCAGTACTTC. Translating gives CASSLAGGGGYEQYF.

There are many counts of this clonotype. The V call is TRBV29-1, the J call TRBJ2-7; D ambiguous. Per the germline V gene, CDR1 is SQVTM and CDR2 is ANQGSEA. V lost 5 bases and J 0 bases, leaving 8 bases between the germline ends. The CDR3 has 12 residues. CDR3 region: CSVRKGSYEQYF. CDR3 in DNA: TGCAGCGTTCGAAAGGGCTCCTACGAGCAGTACTTC.

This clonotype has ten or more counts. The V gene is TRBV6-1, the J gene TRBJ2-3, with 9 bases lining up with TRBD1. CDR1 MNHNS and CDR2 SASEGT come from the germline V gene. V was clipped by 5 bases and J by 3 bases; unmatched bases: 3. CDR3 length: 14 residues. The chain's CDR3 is CASSRGQGTDTQYF. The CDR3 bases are TGTGCCAGCAGTCGCGGACAGGGGACAGATACGCAGTATTTT.

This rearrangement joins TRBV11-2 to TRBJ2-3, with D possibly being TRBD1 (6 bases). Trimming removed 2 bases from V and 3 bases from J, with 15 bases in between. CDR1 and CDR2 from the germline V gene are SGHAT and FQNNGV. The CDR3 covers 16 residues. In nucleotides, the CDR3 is TGTGCCAGCAGCTTAAATTGGCAGGGGTGGACAGATACGCAGTATTTT. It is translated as CASSLNWQGWTDTQYF.

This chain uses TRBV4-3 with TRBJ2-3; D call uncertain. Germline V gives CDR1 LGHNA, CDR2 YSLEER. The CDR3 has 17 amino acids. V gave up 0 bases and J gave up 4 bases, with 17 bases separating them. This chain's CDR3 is CASSQETPRVNADTQYF. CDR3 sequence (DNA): TGCGCCAGCAGCCAAGAAACACCCCGGGTTAATGCAGATACGCAGTATTTT.

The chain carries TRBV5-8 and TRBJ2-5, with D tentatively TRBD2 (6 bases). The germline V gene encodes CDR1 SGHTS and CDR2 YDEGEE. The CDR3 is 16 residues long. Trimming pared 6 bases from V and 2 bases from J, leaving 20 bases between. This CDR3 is CASTKRLAEQQETQYF. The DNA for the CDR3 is TGTGCCAGCACCAAACGGTTAGCGGAGCAACAAGAGACCCAGTACTTC.

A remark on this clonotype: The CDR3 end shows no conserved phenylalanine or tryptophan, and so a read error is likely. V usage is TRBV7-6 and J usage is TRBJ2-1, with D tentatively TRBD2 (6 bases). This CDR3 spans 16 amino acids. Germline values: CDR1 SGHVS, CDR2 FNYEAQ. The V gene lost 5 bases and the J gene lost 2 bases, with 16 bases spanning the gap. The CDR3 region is CASSPLGGGTYNEQFV. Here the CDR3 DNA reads TGTGCCAGCAGCCCTCTTGGGGGAGGCACCTACAATGAGCAGTTCGTC.

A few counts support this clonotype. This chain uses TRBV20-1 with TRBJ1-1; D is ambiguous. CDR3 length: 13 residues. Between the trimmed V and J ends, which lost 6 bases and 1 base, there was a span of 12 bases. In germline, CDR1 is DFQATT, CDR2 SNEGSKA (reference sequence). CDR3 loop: CSALGLPNTEAFF. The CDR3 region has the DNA TGCAGTGCCCTAGGACTCCCGAACACTGAAGCTTTCTTT.

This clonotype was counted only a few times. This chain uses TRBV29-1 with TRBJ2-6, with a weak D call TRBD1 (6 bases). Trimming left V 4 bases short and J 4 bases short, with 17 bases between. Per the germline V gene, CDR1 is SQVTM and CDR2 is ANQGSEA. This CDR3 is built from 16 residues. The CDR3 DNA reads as TGCAGCGTTGTATGGACAGCGGCTACCGGGGCCAACGTCCTGACTTTC. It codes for CSVVWTAATGANVLTF.

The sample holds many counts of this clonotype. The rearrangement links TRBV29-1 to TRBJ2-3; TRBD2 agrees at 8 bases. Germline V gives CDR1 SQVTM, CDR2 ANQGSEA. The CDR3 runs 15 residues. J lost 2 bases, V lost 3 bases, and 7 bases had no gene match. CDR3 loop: CSVDMTSDSTDTQYF. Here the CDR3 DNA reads TGCAGCGTTGATATGACTAGCGACTCCACAGATACGCAGTATTTT.

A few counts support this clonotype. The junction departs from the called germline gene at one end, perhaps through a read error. CDR3 nucleotide sequence: TGTGCCAGCAGCTCCAGTGTGCTGTACGACTTC. Residues: CASSSSVLYDF. V gene TRBV7-9 combines with J gene TRBJ2-5; no firm D call. The CDR3 is made up of 11 amino acids. CDR1 SEHNR and CDR2 FQNEAQ come from the germline V gene (reference sequence).

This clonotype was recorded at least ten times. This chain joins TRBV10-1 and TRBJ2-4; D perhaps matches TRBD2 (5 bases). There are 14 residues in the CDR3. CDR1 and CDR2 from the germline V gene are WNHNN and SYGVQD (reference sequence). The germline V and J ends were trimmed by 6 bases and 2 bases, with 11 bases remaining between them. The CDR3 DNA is TGCGCCAGCAGCCTCGAGGGCTCCAAAAACATTCAGTACTTC. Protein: CASSLEGSKNIQYF.

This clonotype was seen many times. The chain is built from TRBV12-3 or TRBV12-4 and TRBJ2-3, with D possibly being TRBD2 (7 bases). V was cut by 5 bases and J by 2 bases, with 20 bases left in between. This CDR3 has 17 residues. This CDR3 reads CASSRTLGGAITDTQYF. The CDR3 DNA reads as TGTGCCAGCAGTAGGACGCTTGGGGGGGCCATCACAGATACGCAGTATTTT.

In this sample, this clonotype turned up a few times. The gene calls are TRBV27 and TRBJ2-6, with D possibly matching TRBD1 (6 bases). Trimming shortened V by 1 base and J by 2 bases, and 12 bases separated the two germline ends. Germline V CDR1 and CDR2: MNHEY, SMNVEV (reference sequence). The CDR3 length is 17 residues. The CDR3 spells CASSLYQGLAGANVLTF. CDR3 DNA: TGTGCCAGCAGTTTATATCAGGGGTTGGCTGGGGCCAACGTCCTGACTTTC.

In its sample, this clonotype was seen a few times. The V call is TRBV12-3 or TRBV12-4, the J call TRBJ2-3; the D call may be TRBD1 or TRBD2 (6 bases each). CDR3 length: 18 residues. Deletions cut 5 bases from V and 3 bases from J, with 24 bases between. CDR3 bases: TGTGCCAGCAGTCTCGGGGGCAGGGTTTTAACACAGACAGATACGCAGTATTTT. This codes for CASSLGGRVLTQTDTQYF.